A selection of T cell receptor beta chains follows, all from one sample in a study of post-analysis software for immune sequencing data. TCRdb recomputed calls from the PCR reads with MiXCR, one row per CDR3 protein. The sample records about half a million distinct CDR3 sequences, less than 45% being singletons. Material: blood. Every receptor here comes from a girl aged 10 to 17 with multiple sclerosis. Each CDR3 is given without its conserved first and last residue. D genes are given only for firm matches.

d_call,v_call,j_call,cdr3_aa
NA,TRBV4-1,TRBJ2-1,ASSHLLRVYNEQF
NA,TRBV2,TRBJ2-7,ASIEGSPYEQY
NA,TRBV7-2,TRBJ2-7,ASSFLPANSYEQY
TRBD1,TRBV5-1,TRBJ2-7,AGNEGQAAAYEQY
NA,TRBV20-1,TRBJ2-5,SAGREGIGEPGGKETQY
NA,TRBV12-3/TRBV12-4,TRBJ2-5,ASSSSGEETQY
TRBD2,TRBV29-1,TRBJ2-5,SGSLAVQETQY
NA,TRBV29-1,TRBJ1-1,SVVLGKMNTEAF
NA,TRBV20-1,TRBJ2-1,SARDLDPREQF
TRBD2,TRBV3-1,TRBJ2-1,ASRRTSGTLRYNEQF
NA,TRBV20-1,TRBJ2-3,SARKGSTDTQY
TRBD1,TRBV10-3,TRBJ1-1,AISGTGKSRAF
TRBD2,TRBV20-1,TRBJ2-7,SAPGLAGGEGYEQY
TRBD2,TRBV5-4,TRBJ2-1,ASSSPFRRESNEQF
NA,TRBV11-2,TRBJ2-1,ASSLRPGSSSYIEQF
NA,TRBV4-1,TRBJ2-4,ASSRGIADLAKNIQY
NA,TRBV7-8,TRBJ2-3,ASRYYKHTDTQY
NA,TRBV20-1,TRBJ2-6,SARDNSGANVLT
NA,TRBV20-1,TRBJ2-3,SARFGRESDTQY
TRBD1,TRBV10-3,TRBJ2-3,AISGTGGTDTQY
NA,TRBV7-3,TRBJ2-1,ASSLNGGTYNEQF
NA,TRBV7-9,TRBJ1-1,ASSLAATVGSNEAF
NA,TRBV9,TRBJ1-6,ASSGEVRSPLH
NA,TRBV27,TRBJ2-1,ASSRPGINEQF
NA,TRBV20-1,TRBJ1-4,SARGGFDEKLF
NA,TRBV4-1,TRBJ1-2,ASSQVKGSGYGYT
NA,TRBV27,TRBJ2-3,ASSLIRGTDTQY
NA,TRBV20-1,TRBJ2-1,SVSAGVLRNEQF
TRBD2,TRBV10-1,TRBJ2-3,ASSESVTSGAGTDTQY
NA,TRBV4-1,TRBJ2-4,ASSQFESGRNIQY
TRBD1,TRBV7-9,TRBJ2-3,ASSRDSPVTDTQY
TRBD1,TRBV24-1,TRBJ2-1,ATSDLETGGRNEQF
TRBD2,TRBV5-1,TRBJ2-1,ASSLGGAGHYNEQF
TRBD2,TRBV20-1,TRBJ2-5,SAVIAGWGDQETQY
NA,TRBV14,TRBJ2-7,ASSQERGNYYEQY
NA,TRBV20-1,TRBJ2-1,SARVGTKDEQF
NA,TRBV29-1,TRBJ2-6,SVQSSGANVLT
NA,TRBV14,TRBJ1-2,ASSQDNSYGYT
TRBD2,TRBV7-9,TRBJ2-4,ASSLGSLAGGGEEQY
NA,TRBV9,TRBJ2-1,AGSVDAAGGIYNEQF
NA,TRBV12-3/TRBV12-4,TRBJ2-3,ASSGSGTSTDTQY
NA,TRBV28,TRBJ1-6,ASSLLRNSPLH
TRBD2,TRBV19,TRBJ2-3,ASSNFGLAGADTQY
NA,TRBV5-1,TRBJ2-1,AGSLVSQYSYNEQF
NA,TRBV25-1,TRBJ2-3,ASSGMGEQY
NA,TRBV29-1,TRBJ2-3,SVGRRITTDTQY
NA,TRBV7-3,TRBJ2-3,ASSRSKDWSDTQY
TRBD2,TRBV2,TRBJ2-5,ASSVLADETQY